The next 32 T cell receptor beta chains were all read from a single sample in a study of blood T cells in healthy people across ages. The second PCR ran roughly 7 to 12 cycles with a sample-barcoded 5' primer and J-beta primers. Each CDR3 protein is one row after TCRdb ran MiXCR on the 5' RACE reads. The sample carries around 650,000 distinct CDR3 sequences, 32% recorded once. Sequenced input: blood. These receptors were collected from an elderly woman in good health.

The J gene is TRBJ2-7, the V gene TRBV2; possibly TRBD1 for D (7 bases). V lost 2 bases to trimming and J lost 3 bases, with 14 bases between them. Germline CDR1 is SNHLY and CDR2 is FYNNEI. The CDR3 spans 15 residues. CDR3 region: CASSEQQGDFYEQYF. As DNA, the CDR3 is TGTGCCAGCAGTGAACAGCAGGGGGACTTCTACGAGCAGTACTTC.

This clonotype was detected ten times or more. The rearrangement uses TRBV12-3 or TRBV12-4 and TRBJ2-5; D is perhaps TRBD1 (6 bases). V was cut by 6 bases and J by 2 bases, with 16 bases left in between. The CDR3 is 15 amino acids. CDR3 bases: TGTGCCAGCAGGCTAAGGGGGAAGGCACAAGAGACCCAGTACTTC. It specifies CASRLRGKAQETQYF.

This clonotype appeared a few times. The genes are TRBV20-1 and TRBJ2-2, with TRBD2 identical over 11 bases. The V segment lost 6 bases and the J segment 5 bases; nucleotides outside the gene matches: 8. This CDR3 is built from 15 residues. Germline V gene data show CDR1 as DFQATT and CDR2 as SNEGSKA (reference sequence). The CDR3 sequence: CSAAIAGGRTGELFF. The CDR3 DNA reads TGCAGTGCCGCGATAGCGGGGGGGCGGACCGGGGAGCTGTTTTTT.

This clonotype came up a few times. The J gene is TRBJ1-1, the V gene TRBV28; TRBD1 agrees at 11 bases. Per germline, CDR1 MDHEN and CDR2 SYDVKM. Trimming took 6 bases from V and 1 from J; bases not matched to a gene: 7. The CDR3 runs 16 residues. The CDR3 bases are TGTGCCAGCAGCCTCGGACAGGGGGCCTGGAACACTGAAGCTTTCTTT. Its translation: CASSLGQGAWNTEAFF.

J is TRBJ2-7 and V is TRBV11-2; D may be TRBD1 or TRBD2 (5 bases each). V shed 5 bases and J shed 2 bases, with 19 bases lying between them. The germline CDR1 and CDR2 sequences are SGHAT and FQNNGV. The CDR3 consists of 16 residues. CDR3 in DNA: TGTGCCAGCAGCCAAGGACTTAACAGGAAAGCCTACGAGCAGTACTTC. Residues: CASSQGLNRKAYEQYF.

This clonotype was recorded many times. V usage is TRBV20-1 and J usage is TRBJ2-7; D perhaps matches TRBD2 (5 bases). V was clipped by 2 bases and J by 5 bases, with 13 bases between them. Germline values: CDR1 DFQATT, CDR2 SNEGSKA (reference sequence). The CDR3 has 13 amino acids. This chain's CDR3 is CSARPSLRDEQYF. CDR3 nucleotide sequence: TGCAGTGCTAGACCTTCCTTGAGGGACGAGCAGTACTTC.

The sample holds many counts of this clonotype. The chain couples TRBV7-2 to TRBJ2-5; 11 nucleotides align to TRBD2. Germline CDR1 SGHTA, CDR2 FQGNSA. V shed 5 bases, J shed 4 bases, and the junction held 3 bases outside the gene matches. This CDR3 is 14 amino acids long. The CDR3 here is CASSTTSGGETQYF. The CDR3 bases are TGTGCCAGCAGCACCACTAGCGGGGGAGAGACCCAGTACTTC.

The V gene is TRBV20-1, the J gene TRBJ2-5; 11 bases are a match to TRBD2. The CDR3 length is 15 residues. The ends lost 3 bases at V and 11 bases at J; junction bases unmatched: 14. The germline gives CDR1 DFQATT, CDR2 SNEGSKA (reference sequence). The DNA of the CDR3 is TGCAGTGCTAGTTATAGCGGGAGGGCTGACTACGAACAGTACTTC. Its protein product is CSASYSGRADYEQYF.

This clonotype has a count of ten or more. The DNA for the CDR3 is TGCAGTGCTAGTACAACTAGCGGGGGAGTCACAGATACGCAGTATTTT. Its protein is CSASTTSGGVTDTQYF. The chain combines TRBV20-1 with TRBJ2-3, with 11 bases aligning to TRBD2. The CDR3 length is 16 residues. Trimming took 3 bases from V and 2 from J; bases not matched to a gene: 7. Germline CDR1 and CDR2: DFQATT and SNEGSKA (reference sequence).

This clonotype was seen a few times. This chain links TRBV14 with TRBJ1-1; D gene unclear. In germline, CDR1 is SGHDN, CDR2 FVKESK. Trimming shortened V by 4 bases and J by 1 base, and 16 bases separated the two germline ends. The CDR3 has 16 residues. This chain's CDR3 is CASSPLGASTNTEAFF. CDR3 DNA: TGTGCCAGCAGCCCCCTTGGAGCGAGTACGAACACTGAAGCTTTCTTT.

This clonotype occurred a few times. The V and J genes are TRBV5-8 and TRBJ1-4; the D is unclear. Germline values: CDR1 SGHTS, CDR2 YDEGEE. This CDR3 has 15 amino acids. Trimming took 0 bases from V and 4 from J, leaving 10 bases between them. As DNA, the CDR3 is TGTGCCAGCAGCTTGGATTCCAGGTTTAATGAAAAACTGTTTTTT. Protein product: CASSLDSRFNEKLFF. The full variable domain, its missing parts supplied by reference TRBV5-8 and TRBJ1-4, is EAGVTQSPTHLIKTRGQQATLRCSPISGHTSVYWYQQALGLGLQFLLWYDEGEERNRGNFPPRFSGRQFPNYSSELNVNALELEDSALYLCASSLDSRFNEKLFFGSGTQLSVL.

This clonotype was observed a few times. V gene TRBV20-1 combines with J gene TRBJ1-6; unclear D gene. The CDR3 is made up of 13 amino acids. Trimming stripped 4 bases from V and 7 bases from J, with 11 bases between. Germline V gene data show CDR1 as DFQATT and CDR2 as SNEGSKA (reference sequence). CDR3 DNA: TGCAGTGCTATTGGAGGGAAGAATTCACCCCTCCACTTT. It specifies CSAIGGKNSPLHF.

This clonotype was detected many times. The chain uses TRBV7-9 and TRBJ2-1; tentatively, D is TRBD1 or TRBD2 (6 bases each). Per germline, CDR1 SEHNR and CDR2 FQNEAQ (reference sequence). Trimming shortened V by 0 bases and J by 9 bases, and 15 bases separated the two germline ends. This CDR3 comprises 15 residues. The CDR3 reads CASSLAGGQPGEQFF. The DNA for the CDR3 is TGTGCCAGCAGCTTAGCGGGGGGCCAACCGGGTGAGCAGTTCTTC.

The chain uses TRBV5-5 and TRBJ2-3, with 10 positions matching TRBD2. CDR3 length: 15 residues. Germline assignment: CDR1 SGHKS and CDR2 YYEKEE (reference sequence). Trimming removed 4 bases from V and 4 bases from J; junction bases left unmatched: 6. The CDR3: CASSQEGTSADTQYF. The CDR3 DNA sequence: TGTGCCAGCAGCCAGGAGGGGACTAGCGCAGATACGCAGTATTTT. The full variable domain, with the rest looked up from reference TRBV5-5 and TRBJ2-3, is DAGVTQSPTHLIKTRGQQVTLRCSPISGHKSVSWYQQVLGQGPQFIFQYYEKEERGRGNFPDRFSARQFPNYSSELNVNALLLGDSALYLCASSQEGTSADTQYFGPGTRLTVL.

In its sample, this clonotype was seen many times. The chain joins TRBV4-1 to TRBJ1-6; tentative D call: TRBD1 (6 bases). Germline CDR1 and CDR2: MGHRA and YSYEKL. The CDR3 runs to 16 residues. V gave up 1 base and J gave up 6 bases, with 13 bases separating them. The chain's CDR3 is CASSQVLGAGNSPLHF. CDR3 in DNA: TGCGCCAGCAGCCAAGTTCTGGGGGCGGGTAATTCACCCCTCCACTTT.

The chain uses TRBV3-1 and TRBJ2-1; D is possibly TRBD2 (5 bases). The CDR3 runs to 15 residues. Trimming stripped 4 bases from V and 6 bases from J, with 16 bases between. Germline CDR1 is LGHDT and CDR2 is YNNKEL (reference sequence). CDR3 amino acids: CASSLSVRRGNEQFF. CDR3 nucleotides: TGTGCCAGCAGCCTATCGGTCCGACGGGGCAATGAGCAGTTCTTC.

This clonotype was counted many times. This chain joins TRBV30 and TRBJ2-7; D remains unclear. The CDR3 extends over 11 amino acids. V dropped 0 bases and J dropped 2 bases, with 2 bases sitting between them. CDR1 and CDR2 (germline): GTSNPN, SVGIG (reference sequence). In DNA, the CDR3 is TGTGCCTGGAGTGTAACCTACGAGCAGTACTTC. This codes for CAWSVTYEQYF.

The V call is TRBV3-1, the J call TRBJ2-7, with D perhaps TRBD2 (6 bases). The germline V gene has CDR1 LGHDT and CDR2 YNNKEL (reference sequence). Trimming shortened V by 4 bases and J by 2 bases, and 12 bases separated the two germline ends. The CDR3 loop spans 14 amino acids. The DNA of the CDR3 is TGTGCCAGCAGCCCGCGGGGAGCTGCCTACGAGCAGTACTTC. Amino acid sequence: CASSPRGAAYEQYF.

In this sample, this clonotype turned up many times. The chain combines TRBV20-1 with TRBJ1-5; D is ambiguous. V gave up 1 base and J gave up 1 base, with 11 bases separating them. The germline CDR1 and CDR2 sequences are DFQATT and SNEGSKA (reference sequence). The CDR3 runs 15 residues. The CDR3 loop is CSARAAVGSNQPQHF. The CDR3 nucleotides are TGCAGTGCTAGAGCCGCGGTGGGGAGCAATCAGCCCCAGCATTTT.

This clonotype has a handful of counts. The chain is built from TRBV18 and TRBJ1-1; no firm D call. Germline CDR1 is KGHSH and CDR2 is LQKENI. V was trimmed by 2 bases and J by 0 bases, leaving 10 bases between them. CDR3 length: 15 amino acids. The chain's CDR3 is CASSPFRDLNTEAFF. Here the CDR3 DNA reads TGTGCCAGCTCACCATTTAGGGATCTGAACACTGAAGCTTTCTTT.

This clonotype was counted at least ten times. The chain has TRBV20-1 and TRBJ2-3; D call uncertain. Germline-derived CDR1 and CDR2 are DFQATT and SNEGSKA (reference sequence). The CDR3 totals 14 residues. The V end lost 0 bases, the J end lost 5 bases, and 12 bases lay between the germline ends. The CDR3 coding sequence is TGCAGTGCTAGAGATCTCCGGACGGGAGATACGCAGTATTTT. Residues: CSARDLRTGDTQYF.

As for this clonotype: A read error is possible here, since a much larger clone lies one base away. The chain carries TRBV6-2 or TRBV6-3 and TRBJ1-2; D is ambiguous. The CDR3 length is 11 residues. The germline CDR1 and CDR2 sequences are MNHEY and SVGEGT. The V end lost 6 bases, the J end lost 2 bases, and 4 bases lay between the germline ends. CDR3: CASRYNYGYTF. The CDR3 region has the DNA TGTGCCAGCAGGTACAACTATGGCTACACCTTC.

This clonotype showed up many times. The chain has TRBV7-6 and TRBJ2-7; D unresolved. CDR3 length equals 13 residues. Between the trimmed V and J ends, which lost 1 base and 6 bases, there was a span of 10 bases. CDR1 and CDR2 (germline): SGHVS, FNYEAQ. Written as DNA, the CDR3 is TGTGCCAGCAGCTTAGGAGGTAGCTCCGAGCAGTACTTC. This translates into CASSLGGSSEQYF.

Turning to this clonotype: At one boundary the junction diverges from the germline segment, which might be a read error. The CDR3 spells CASSSVRGRPDTLYF. The CDR3, as DNA: TGTGCCAGCAGCTCAGTGCGGGGAAGACCAGATACGCTGTATTTT. The J gene is TRBJ2-3, the V gene TRBV7-9, with D perhaps matching TRBD2 (6 bases). The CDR3 runs to 15 residues. Germline V lookup: CDR1 SEHNR, CDR2 FQNEAQ (reference sequence). The whole variable domain, remainder taken from reference TRBV7-9 and TRBJ2-3, is DTGVSQNPRHKITKRGQNVTFRCDPISEHNRLYWYRQTLGQGPEFLTYFQNEAQLEKSRLLSDRFSAERPKGSFSTLEIQRTEQGDSAMYLCASSSVRGRPDTLYFGPGTRLTVL.

This clonotype has only one observation. This sequence may be a read error, since a much larger clone differs from it by one base. This chain connects TRBV25-1 to TRBJ2-3; either TRBD1 or TRBD2 may supply D (5 bases each). Germline V gives CDR1 MGHDK, CDR2 SYGVNS. The CDR3 consists of 13 residues. The V and J ends lost 8 bases and 1 base respectively, with 10 bases between them. DNA for the CDR3: TGTGCCAGCGGGGACCGGGGCACAGATACGCAGTATTTT. Amino acids: CASGDRGTDTQYF.

The chain uses TRBV30 and TRBJ2-6, with 10 positions matching TRBD1. Looked up from germline, CDR1 is GTSNPN and CDR2 is SVGIG (reference sequence). Trimming at V came to 4 bases and at J to 1 base, leaving 4 bases not matched to a gene. The CDR3 totals 16 residues. The CDR3 is CAWMGQGISGANVLTF. The CDR3 DNA sequence: TGTGCCTGGATGGGACAGGGGATATCTGGGGCCAACGTCCTGACTTTC.

Remarks on this clonotype: A much larger clone lies a single base off, so this may be a read error. The V and J genes are TRBV9 and TRBJ1-2; TRBD1 agrees at 9 bases. The length of the CDR3 is 16 residues. Germline V gives CDR1 SGDLS, CDR2 YYNGEE. Losses at the gene ends were 3 bases for V and 0 bases for J; bases not matched to a gene: 6. The CDR3 reads CASSGQGGTANYGYTF. CDR3 DNA sequence: TGTGCCAGCAGCGGACAGGGGGGGACGGCTAACTATGGCTACACCTTC.

Worth noting for this clonotype: A read error is possible here, since a much larger clone lies one base away. The chain recombines TRBV6-5 with TRBJ2-5, with no clear D. V gave up 2 bases and J gave up 5 bases, with 6 bases separating them. Germline loops: CDR1 MNHEY, CDR2 SVGAGI. This CDR3 has 12 residues. The CDR3 region is CASSYEGETQYF. The CDR3, as DNA: TGTGCCAGCAGTTACGAAGGGGAGACCCAGTACTTC.

This chain joins TRBV5-1 and TRBJ2-7; TRBD1 matches 8 bases. Germline V CDR1 and CDR2: SGHRS, YFSETQ. The CDR3 extends over 15 amino acids. The junction had 9 bases not matched to a gene; V was cut back by 0 bases and J by 7 bases. DNA of the CDR3: TGCGCCAGCAGCTTGGTTTATAACAGGGGGGAGGAGCAGTACTTC. Its translation: CASSLVYNRGEEQYF.

This clonotype was found a few times. The J gene is TRBJ2-3, the V gene TRBV20-1; D gene uncertain. With 6 bases removed from V and 4 bases from J, the gap between germline ends came to 5 bases. Germline lookup yields CDR1 DFQATT and CDR2 SNEGSKA (reference sequence). The CDR3 loop spans 10 amino acids. The CDR3 is CSAASDTQYF. The CDR3 nucleotides are TGCAGTGCGGCTTCAGATACGCAGTATTTT.

As to this clonotype: This may be a read error, as it is one base from a much larger clone. The V and J genes are TRBV28 and TRBJ2-5; D uncertain. Trimming took 6 bases from V and 3 from J, leaving 14 bases between them. The CDR3 has 14 residues. Germline V gives CDR1 MDHEN, CDR2 SYDVKM. The CDR3 DNA is TGTGCCAGCAGGGGCGAAGGGTTTGAAGAGACCCAGTACTTC. Protein: CASRGEGFEETQYF.

This clonotype occurred many times. The V and J genes are TRBV29-1 and TRBJ2-1; 8 bases line up with TRBD1. Per the germline V gene, CDR1 is SQVTM and CDR2 is ANQGSEA. V shed 3 bases, J shed 0 bases, and the junction held 1 base outside the gene matches. The CDR3 is made up of 14 amino acids. CDR3 residues: CSVDGQGSYNEQFF. The CDR3 nucleotides read TGCAGCGTTGATGGACAGGGCTCCTACAATGAGCAGTTCTTC.